This T cell receptor beta chain originates from a study of blood T cell repertoires in COVID-19. Looking at the study overall: T cells, B-cell-depleted T cells, or PBMCs provided the cDNA or gDNA that served as material.

Trimming took 5 bases from V and 1 from J, leaving 11 bases between them. The CDR3 contains 14 residues. CDR1 is LNHDA, CDR2 SQIVND, per germline (reference sequence). TCRdb's copy holds only in-frame clones and misses some; the assay was immunoSEQ multiplex PCR. The data hold approximately 230,000 clones, with approximately 84% observed a single time. This study enrolled people aged roughly 18 to 90 from around 25 US geographic areas. Recovered status in Cohort 3 required two negative PCRs, clearance, or symptom resolution. The sequence derives from a man aged 35 to 55 who had recovered from COVID-19. The sequenced sample was PBMCs or T cells enriched from blood (not recorded which). The chain recombines TRBV19 with TRBJ2-5, with D perhaps TRBD2 (6 bases). CDR3 protein: CASSVQRVQETQYF. The DNA of the CDR3 is TGTGCCAGTAGTGTTCAGCGGGTCCAAGAGACCCAGTACTTC.